Below, 18 T cell receptor beta chains from the same sample are listed, as sequenced in a study of blood T cell repertoires in COVID-19 (TCRdb year 2020). The method behind the library was the immunoSEQ multiplex PCR assay. TCRdb stores this immuneACCESS table with in-frame sequences only. Part of the clones is absent; in the studies checked, under half of the shortfall reflects unresolved V genes, and no reason is known for the rest. This sample has under 200,000 clones in its table, and under 85% of those were observed once. The top ten constitute about 9.4% of the sample. The specimen was peripheral blood. All receptors come from a woman older than 75 with acute or convalescent COVID-19.

V gene TRBV6-5 combines with J gene TRBJ2-5; 10 positions agree with TRBD2. The V gene end was trimmed by 2 bases and the J gene end by 3 bases; junction bases not matched to a gene: 3. This CDR3 region has 15 residues. Germline V gives CDR1 MNHEY, CDR2 SVGAGI. CDR3 protein: CASSYRTSGKETQYF. CDR3 in DNA: TGTGCCAGCAGTTACAGGACTAGCGGAAAAGAGACCCAGTACTTC.

The V and J genes are TRBV3-1 (or the pseudogene TRBV3-2) and TRBJ1-2; 7 nucleotides align to TRBD1. From germline, CDR1 is LGHDT and CDR2 YNNKEL (reference sequence). V dropped 1 base and J dropped 2; count of bases not matched to a gene: 4. This CDR3 region has 15 residues. CDR3 in DNA: TGTGCCAGCAGCCAAGTAAACAGGGGCAACTATGGCTACACCTTC. The encoded protein is CASSQVNRGNYGYTF.

In its sample, this clone was seen a few times. The chain joins TRBV7-8 to TRBJ2-7; D might be TRBD2 (5 bases). Germline CDR1 and CDR2: SGHVS and FQNEAQ. The CDR3 runs to 13 residues. V gave up 1 base and J gave up 5 bases, with 9 bases separating them. The CDR3 DNA sequence: TGTGCCAGCAGCTTAGGGAGGCCCAACGAGCAGTACTTC. Residues: CASSLGRPNEQYF.

Only a few counts were recorded for this clone. The sample holds other DNA sequences that translate to the same CDR3. This sequence joins TRBV7-9 and TRBJ1-1; no clear D gene. Trimming shortened V by 2 bases and J by 1 base, and 5 bases separated the two germline ends. The CDR3 consists of 13 residues. CDR1 is SEHNR, CDR2 FQNEAQ, per germline (reference sequence). CDR3 sequence (DNA): TGTGCCAGCAGCTTAAGAGGGAACACTGAAGCTTTCTTT. Translating gives CASSLRGNTEAFF.

The chain joins TRBV7-3 to TRBJ2-3; the D gene is possibly TRBD2 (5 bases). Trimming removed 1 base from V and 10 bases from J, with 18 bases in between. Germline V gives CDR1 SGHTA, CDR2 FQGTGA. This CDR3 comprises 15 residues. This CDR3 reads CASSLSRGPAGPQYF. CDR3 nucleotides: TGTGCCAGCAGCTTAAGTCGGGGTCCAGCTGGGCCGCAGTATTTT.

V usage is TRBV7-2 and J usage is TRBJ2-3; 11 bases agree with TRBD2. There are 16 residues in the CDR3. J gave up 1 base and V 5 bases, and 5 bases lay outside the gene matches. Per germline, CDR1 SGHTA and CDR2 FQGNSA. The CDR3 DNA follows: TGTGCCAGCAGCCGGATAGCGGGAGGGGGCACAGATACGCAGTATTTT. Amino acids: CASSRIAGGGTDTQYF.

This clone turned up a few times. CDR3 amino acids: CASSLAGGTYGYTF. The DNA of the CDR3 is TGTGCCAGCAGCTTGGCCGGGGGGACCTATGGCTACACCTTC. V is TRBV5-4 and J is TRBJ1-2; perhaps TRBD1 as D (5 bases). V lost 0 bases, J lost 4 bases, and 10 bases lay in between. The CDR3 contains 14 residues. The germline V gene has CDR1 SGHNT and CDR2 YYREEE (reference sequence).

The J gene is TRBJ2-7, the V gene TRBV30; D possibly corresponds to TRBD2 (6 bases). V dropped 3 bases and J dropped 4 bases, with 13 bases sitting between them. There are 13 residues in the CDR3. Germline CDR1 reads GTSNPN; CDR2 reads SVGIG (reference sequence). The chain's CDR3 is CAWRGDSNYEQYF. CDR3 DNA: TGTGCCTGGAGGGGGGACTCCAATTACGAGCAGTACTTC.

This clone was seen just once. The genes are TRBV7-9 and TRBJ2-7; 9 nucleotides match TRBD2. The CDR3 totals 12 residues. After removal of 6 bases from V and 5 bases from J, the junction contained 2 bases not matched to a gene. Germline CDR1 SEHNR, CDR2 FQNEAQ (reference sequence). The CDR3 DNA sequence: TGTGCCAGCAGGCGGGAGGGACACGAGCAGTACTTC. This gives the protein CASRREGHEQYF. Variable domain in full (rest from reference TRBV7-9 and TRBJ2-7): DTGVSQNPRHKITKRGQNVTFRCDPISEHNRLYWYRQTLGQGPEFLTYFQNEAQLEKSRLLSDRFSAERPKGSFSTLEIQRTEQGDSAMYLCASRREGHEQYFGPGTRLTVT.

J is TRBJ1-5 and V is TRBV6-5; D might be TRBD1 (5 bases). Per germline, CDR1 MNHEY and CDR2 SVGAGI. The germline V and J ends were trimmed by 0 bases and 12 bases, with 18 bases remaining between them. This CDR3 spans 15 amino acids. CDR3 region: CASSYSREAGGLQHF. CDR3 coding DNA: TGTGCCAGCAGTTACTCCAGGGAGGCCGGGGGTCTCCAGCATTTT.

This sequence joins TRBV3-1 (or the pseudogene TRBV3-2) and TRBJ1-5; weak D call: TRBD1 (5 bases). CDR3 size: 14 residues. Germline CDR1 reads LGHDT; CDR2 reads YNNKEL (reference sequence). V was pared by 1 base and J by 6 bases, with 10 bases between. CDR3 protein: CASSQAAGSQPQHF. DNA of the CDR3: TGTGCCAGCAGCCAAGCGGCAGGGTCTCAGCCCCAGCATTTT.

V is TRBV27 and J is TRBJ2-7; tentative D call: TRBD2 (6 bases). CDR3 length equals 12 residues. Trimming left V 3 bases short and J 3 bases short, with 6 bases between. The germline gives CDR1 MNHEY, CDR2 SMNVEV (reference sequence). CDR3 region: CASSLEGYEQYF. The CDR3 DNA is TGTGCCAGCAGTTTGGAGGGCTACGAGCAGTACTTC.

The chain carries TRBV5-1 and TRBJ2-7, with TRBD1 identical over 7 bases. V was pared by 4 bases and J by 0 bases, with 7 bases of the junction left unmatched. Germline CDR1 SGHRS, CDR2 YFSETQ. This CDR3 region has 15 residues. The CDR3: CASSPDRRGSYEQYF. The DNA of the CDR3 is TGCGCCAGCAGCCCGGACAGGCGCGGCTCCTACGAGCAGTACTTC.

The chain carries TRBV5-6 and TRBJ2-5; tentatively, D is TRBD2 (5 bases). Trimming stripped 2 bases from V and 1 base from J, with 9 bases between. The germline gives CDR1 SGHDT, CDR2 YYEEEE. The CDR3 extends over 14 amino acids. The CDR3 DNA is TGTGCCAGCAGCTTAGTAAGCGGCCAAGAGACCCAGTACTTC. Translated, it gives CASSLVSGQETQYF.

The CDR3 DNA reads as TGTGCCAGCAGTTACAGGGGGCGCACTGAAGCTTTCTTT. It yields the protein CASSYRGRTEAFF. The chain combines TRBV27 with TRBJ1-1; TRBD1 matches 9 bases. V gave up 4 bases and J gave up 4 bases; unmatched junction bases: 1. This CDR3 is built from 13 residues. Germline V lookup: CDR1 MNHEY, CDR2 SMNVEV (reference sequence).

This chain uses TRBV2 with TRBJ2-7; TRBD1 agrees at 8 bases. The CDR3 length is 14 residues. CDR1 and CDR2 from the germline V gene are SNHLY and FYNNEI. V shed 1 base, J shed 4 bases, and the junction held 3 bases outside the gene matches. Here the CDR3 DNA reads TGTGCCAGCAGTGAAGGGACAGGGTGGTACGAGCAGTACTTC. It is translated as CASSEGTGWYEQYF. Supplemented by reference TRBV2 and TRBJ2-7, the full variable domain reads EPEVTQTPSHQVTQMGQEVILRCVPISNHLYFYWYRQILGQKVEFLVSFYNNEISEKSEIFDDQFSVERPDGSNFTLKIRSTKLEDSAMYFCASSEGTGWYEQYFGPGTRLTVT.

This chain connects TRBV6-4 to TRBJ1-1; no firm D call. V was cut by 3 bases and J by 9 bases, with 14 bases left in between. The CDR3 is 13 residues long. In germline, CDR1 is MRHNA, CDR2 SNTAGT. This CDR3 reads CASSEAGIGQAFF. The CDR3 DNA follows: TGTGCCAGCAGTGAGGCCGGGATCGGGCAAGCTTTCTTT.

The chain joins TRBV9 to TRBJ1-1; D gene ambiguous. Germline CDR1 SGDLS, CDR2 YYNGEE. The CDR3 is 12 amino acids. V dropped 3 bases and J dropped 1 base, with 4 bases sitting between them. The CDR3 is CASSGQNTEAFF. The DNA of the CDR3 is TGTGCCAGCAGCGGACAGAACACTGAAGCTTTCTTT.